This T cell receptor (beta chain) was obtained from a study of T-cell reconstitution after alpha-beta-depleted transplantation in children. The CDR3 contains 14 residues. V lost 7 bases to trimming and J lost 7 bases, with 17 bases between them. Unique molecular identifiers were used in preparing the TCRbeta library. MiXCR, applied by TCRdb to the PCR reads, yields one record per CDR3 protein. The sample includes 490,000 or so distinct CDR3 sequences, about an eighth seen only once; the top ten take about 5.4%. The V gene is TRBV12-3 or TRBV12-4, the J gene TRBJ1-5; maybe TRBD1 (5 bases). Sample: PBMCs from the stem cell graft donor, taken from the stem cell graft. The receptor's source is a human donor who donated a stem cell graft to a child with combined immunodeficiency. The CDR3 loop is CASTSGLLAQPQHF. CDR3 bases: TGTGCCAGCACCTCGGGACTGCTGGCCCAGCCCCAGCATTTT.